The table lists the clone carrying this T cell receptor beta chain with a few counts. This record belongs to a study of OX40 agonist ivuxolimab in advanced cancers. Assay used: immunoSEQ multiplex PCR; TCRdb lists only in-frame clones, some missing. The table lists about 50,000 clones, about 89% of them singletons. Individuals having autoimmune disease history or systemic immunosuppression were not enrolled. V lost 3 bases and J lost 2, with 8 bases in between. Germline lookup yields CDR1 GTSNPN and CDR2 SVGIG (reference sequence). The CDR3 loop spans 13 amino acids. The receptor comes from an adult with an advanced solid tumor such as melanoma, head and neck, liver or kidney cancer. The V gene is TRBV30, the J gene TRBJ1-5, with D unresolved. The sequences come from CD4+ or CD8+ T cells sorted from blood, collected in a trial of the OX40 agonist ivuxolimab. The CDR3 spells CAWRGTGNQPQHF. The CDR3 bases are TGTGCCTGGAGGGGTACAGGCAATCAGCCCCAGCATTTT.